The rows below give T cell receptor beta chains drawn from one sample of a study of blood T cells in healthy people across ages. One entry per CDR3 protein, called by TCRdb with MiXCR from the 5' RACE reads. The data show hundreds of thousands of distinct CDR3 sequences, with around 41% seen just once and roughly 30% held by the top ten. The sample was blood. These receptors all stem from a man older than 75 in good health. The CDR3 runs from the conserved cysteine through the conserved F or W. The order of the fields is D gene, J gene, V gene, clone size, CDR3 DNA, CDR3 protein. A D gene is named only where the DNA matches it firmly. Rows may omit the clone size; those that give it use once, few, many or a size class.

TRBD1 | TRBJ2-7 | TRBV12-3/TRBV12-4 | . | TGTGCCAGCACCACGACAGGGGGACTGACTGAGTACGAGCAGTACTTC | CASTTTGGLTEYEQYF
. | TRBJ2-6 | TRBV9 | many | TGTGCCAGCGCCGACCTGAGCTCTGGGGCCAACGTCCTGACTTTC | CASADLSSGANVLTF
. | TRBJ2-7 | TRBV20-1 | . | TGCAGTGCTAGAGGGCCCTTTTACGAGCAGTACTTC | CSARGPFYEQYF
. | TRBJ1-6 | TRBV5-1 | many | TGCGCCAGCAGCCAGGCCGGGACGGCCAATTCACCCCTCCACTTT | CASSQAGTANSPLHF
. | TRBJ2-1 | TRBV7-2 | . | TGTGCCAGCAGCTTACTTCCGGCAGGCCCGGTCAATGAGCAGTTCTTC | CASSLLPAGPVNEQFF
. | TRBJ2-5 | TRBV6-5 | many | TGTGCCCACAGCCGGGTGCCCCAAGAGACCCAGTACTTC | CAHSRVPQETQYF
. | TRBJ2-4 | TRBV20-1 | few | TGCAGTGCACTGGGAGTAGCCAAAAACATTCAGTACTTC | CSALGVAKNIQYF
. | TRBJ2-5 | TRBV3-1 | . | TGTGCCAGCAGCCGACGCACCGGGAAAAAAGAGACCCAGTACTTC | CASSRRTGKKETQYF
TRBD2 | TRBJ2-2 | TRBV29-1 | . | TGCAGCGTTGCTGGGAACAGGACTAGCGGGAGGAACACCGGGGAGCTGTTTTTT | CSVAGNRTSGRNTGELFF
. | TRBJ1-2 | TRBV6-5 | . | TGTGCCAGCAGTTACGAGGCGAACTATGGCTACACCTTC | CASSYEANYGYTF
. | TRBJ2-7 | TRBV5-1 | . | TGCGCCAGCAGCACCGGGGCGACCGAGCAGTACTTC | CASSTGATEQYF
TRBD2 | TRBJ2-1 | TRBV2 | many | TGTGCCAGCAGTGACCGGGAGGGCCGGTACAATGAGCAGTTCTTC | CASSDREGRYNEQFF
. | TRBJ2-5 | TRBV6-6 | . | TGTGCCAGCAGTTACTCCACAGGGATGGAACAGTACTTC | CASSYSTGMEQYF
. | TRBJ2-3 | TRBV7-9 | few | TGTGCCAGCAGCTTTTGGGGCAGAGACACAGATACGCAGTATTTT | CASSFWGRDTDTQYF
TRBD1 | TRBJ1-5 | TRBV6-2/TRBV6-3 | . | TGTGCCAGCAGTTCTACGGACAGGGGGCATCAGCCCCAGCATTTT | CASSSTDRGHQPQHF
TRBD2 | TRBJ2-5 | TRBV20-1 | . | TGCAGTGCTTCCCGGGCCAGCGGGGCGGAGCAGTACTTC | CSASRASGAEQYF
TRBD2 | TRBJ2-1 | TRBV29-1 | few | TGCAGCGTCGGCTCGGGGGGGCGGTGGGGGTTGGGCAATGAGCAGTTCTTC | CSVGSGGRWGLGNEQFF
TRBD1 | TRBJ2-4 | TRBV5-1 | . | TGCGCCAGCAGCTTGGGACAGGGGGCCCTAGCCAAAAACATTCAGTACTTC | CASSLGQGALAKNIQYF
TRBD1 | TRBJ2-5 | TRBV4-1 | . | TGCGCCAGCAGCCAGCTGACAGGGGGCTGGGAGACCCAGTACTTC | CASSQLTGGWETQYF
TRBD1 | TRBJ2-6 | TRBV28 | once | TGTGCCAGCAGCCGGGACAGGGCTATAGCCGGGGCCAACGTCCTGACTTTC | CASSRDRAIAGANVLTF
. | TRBJ2-1 | TRBV28 | . | TGTGCCAGCAGCCCAGGGGGACTTCCCTCCTACAATGAGCAGTTCTTC | CASSPGGLPSYNEQFF
TRBD1 | TRBJ1-2 | TRBV5-6 | . | TGTGCCAGCAGCGGCCGGGACAGGAGAGACTATGGCTACACCTTC | CASSGRDRRDYGYTF
. | TRBJ1-2 | TRBV20-1 | few | TGCAGTGCTAGAAGTCGAGGCCTCTCAAACTATGGCTACACCTTC | CSARSRGLSNYGYTF
. | TRBJ1-5 | TRBV28 | once | TGTGCCAGCAGTTTCCCAGCCCCACGGAATCAGCCCCAGCATTTT | CASSFPAPRNQPQHF
. | TRBJ1-2 | TRBV20-1 | . | TGCAGTGCTCTTGAGGCTAGTAGCTATGGCTACACCTTC | CSALEASSYGYTF
. | TRBJ1-2 | TRBV27 | few | TGTGCCAGCAGGGGTGTCAGTGGCTACACCTTC | CASRGVSGYTF
. | TRBJ2-2 | TRBV20-1 | . | TGCAGTGCTTGCAGGGCTACTACGAACACCGGGGAGCTGTTTTTT | CSACRATTNTGELFF
. | TRBJ2-7 | TRBV10-1 | . | TGTGCCATCAGTGAGTCGAGGGCAGGCATCAAGGAGCAGTACTTC | CAISESRAGIKEQYF
TRBD2 | TRBJ2-5 | TRBV5-4 | . | TGTGCCTGCAGCGCCGGACTAGCGGAGGTACTAAAAGAGCAGTACTTC | CACSAGLAEVLKEQYF
. | TRBJ2-6 | TRBV9 | . | TGTGCCAGCAGCCGCCAGGGGTTCGGGGCCAACGTCCTGACTTTC | CASSRQGFGANVLTF
. | TRBJ1-1 | TRBV29-1 | few | TGCAGCGTCTTACCGGGCTCATCGAGATCAGCTTTCTTT | CSVLPGSSRSAFF
. | TRBJ2-1 | TRBV20-1 | once | TGCAGTGCTTTAGTACCCAATGAGCAGTTCTTC | CSALVPNEQFF
. | TRBJ2-7 | TRBV6-2/TRBV6-3 | few | TGTGCCAGCAGTTATTGGGACAACTACGAGCAGTACTTC | CASSYWDNYEQYF
. | TRBJ2-7 | TRBV5-1 | . | TGCGCCAGCAGCGTTGAAAGCGACCCCTACGAGCAGTACTTC | CASSVESDPYEQYF
. | TRBJ1-2 | TRBV6-1 | . | TGTGCCAGCAGCGTGACGGGGCGAGATGGCTACACCTTC | CASSVTGRDGYTF
. | TRBJ2-2 | TRBV19 | . | TGTGCCAGTAGTATATTGGGACTCCCGGGTGCCGGGGAGCTGTTTTTT | CASSILGLPGAGELFF
. | TRBJ2-1 | TRBV20-1 | few | TGCAGTGCTAGACCGCAGGACCACTCCTACAATGAGCAGTTCTTC | CSARPQDHSYNEQFF
. | TRBJ2-7 | TRBV7-2 | . | TGTGCCAGCGGGCAGACAGGCTACGAGCAGTGCTTC | CASGQTGYEQCF
TRBD1 | TRBJ2-1 | TRBV5-1 | . | TGCGCCAGCAGCCCGGAGGGGGACAGGGGTCGGGAGCAGTTCTTC | CASSPEGDRGREQFF
. | TRBJ2-1 | TRBV2 | . | TGTGCCAACAGCACCACCCGACACCCAGAGCAGTTCTTC | CANSTTRHPEQFF
. | TRBJ2-2 | TRBV6-2/TRBV6-3 | . | TGTGCCACCCACCGCACAGTGAACACCGGGGAGCTGTTTTTT | CATHRTVNTGELFF
TRBD1 | TRBJ2-5 | TRBV4-3 | . | TGCGCCAGCAGCCAAGAATGGACAGGTGGGGGACAGTACTTC | CASSQEWTGGGQYF
TRBD1 | TRBJ2-7 | TRBV7-8 | few | TGTGCCAGCAGCTTATGGACGACAGGACAGGGTTTCTACGAGCAGTACTTC | CASSLWTTGQGFYEQYF
TRBD2 | TRBJ2-3 | TRBV29-1 | many | TGCAGCGTTGATGGGTCTAGCGGGGACCTCACAGATACGCAGTATTTT | CSVDGSSGDLTDTQYF
. | TRBJ1-3 | TRBV10-2 | . | TGCGCCAGCACCTTAAAGGGAGCTGGAAACACCATATATTTT | CASTLKGAGNTIYF